The 16 T cell receptor beta chains in this list originate from one sample, sequenced in a study of blood T cell repertoires in COVID-19 (dated by TCRdb to about 2020). Libraries were constructed by the immunoSEQ multiplex PCR assay. Sourced from immuneACCESS, this table was stored by TCRdb with only in-frame sequences that have V and J called. A share of the clones is absent; for the studies checked, an unresolved V gene accounts for under half, and the remainder has no known explanation. Counted in this sample were approximately 310,000 clones; roughly 87% of them appeared once. The ten largest clonotypes hold 1% of the sample. The sequenced sample was peripheral blood. These TCRs come from a man aged 45-60 years with active or convalescent COVID-19.

This chain uses TRBV28 with TRBJ1-2; no clear D. CDR3 length equals 16 residues. CDR1 and CDR2 (germline): MDHEN, SYDVKM. The V gene lost 8 bases and the J gene lost 6 bases, with 25 bases spanning the gap. CDR3 in DNA: TGTGCCAGCGGACGGACGGGAAGCAGGCCGCCCGATGGCTACACCTTC. Its translation is CASGRTGSRPPDGYTF.

The CDR3 sequence: CASSKGLAAKSDTQYF. In DNA form, the CDR3 reads TGTGCCAGCAGTAAGGGACTAGCGGCAAAGTCCGATACGCAGTATTTT. The chain joins TRBV28 to TRBJ2-3, with TRBD2 identical over 11 bases. CDR3 size: 16 residues. Germline CDR1 and CDR2: MDHEN and SYDVKM. V was pared by 5 bases and J by 6 bases, with 10 bases of the junction left unmatched.

The V call is TRBV7-6, the J call TRBJ1-1; D gene unclear. The CDR3 contains 11 residues. Germline V lookup: CDR1 SGHVS, CDR2 FNYEAQ. Trimming took off 8 bases at V and 11 bases at J, with 15 bases between the two ends. The CDR3 DNA reads as TGTGCCAGCCGCTCCTCGCGGAGGGCTTTCTTT. Protein product: CASRSSRRAFF.

J is TRBJ2-5 and V is TRBV5-1; possible D gene TRBD1, 5 bases. Germline lookup yields CDR1 SGHRS and CDR2 YFSETQ. This CDR3 is 13 amino acids long. Trimming removed 5 bases from V and 5 bases from J, with 13 bases in between. CDR3 amino acids: CASRSYNRETQYF. CDR3 coding DNA: TGCGCCAGCAGGTCCTACAACAGGGAGACCCAGTACTTC.

This sequence joins TRBV30 and TRBJ1-5; no clear D gene. Per germline, CDR1 GTSNPN and CDR2 SVGIG (reference sequence). Trimming took 0 bases from V and 5 from J, leaving 8 bases between them. This CDR3 has 13 amino acids. CDR3 residues: CAWSVTDHQPQHF. The CDR3 DNA is TGTGCCTGGAGTGTAACAGACCATCAGCCCCAGCATTTT.

The V call is TRBV5-1, the J call TRBJ2-2, with D possibly matching TRBD1 (6 bases). Germline V gene lookup returns CDR1 SGHRS and CDR2 YFSETQ. This CDR3 has 14 amino acids. V was cut by 4 bases and J by 5 bases, with 12 bases left in between. CDR3 sequence: CASSTSTGTGELFF. The CDR3 DNA is TGCGCCAGCAGCACTAGTACAGGGACCGGGGAGCTGTTTTTT. Full variable domain (missing parts from reference TRBV5-1 and TRBJ2-2): KAGVTQTPRYLIKTRGQQVTLSCSPISGHRSVSWYQQTPGQGLQFLFEYFSETQRNKGNFPGRFSGRQFSNSRSEMNVSTLELGDSALYLCASSTSTGTGELFFGEGSRLTVL.

This clone was observed a few times. The gene calls are TRBV3-1 (or the pseudogene TRBV3-2) and TRBJ1-6, with 8 nucleotides matching TRBD1. The CDR3 loop spans 16 amino acids. Germline V gene data show CDR1 as LGHDT and CDR2 as YNNKEL (reference sequence). J gave up 5 bases and V 1 base, and 4 bases lay outside the gene matches. CDR3 amino acids: CASSQVLDRDNSPLHF. The CDR3 nucleotides are TGTGCCAGCAGCCAAGTTTTGGACAGGGATAATTCACCCCTCCACTTT.

The V gene is TRBV28, the J gene TRBJ2-6, with a tentative D call TRBD1 (6 bases). Germline CDR1 is MDHEN and CDR2 is SYDVKM. CDR3 length equals 15 residues. V lost 6 bases to trimming and J lost 3 bases, with 12 bases between them. The chain's CDR3 is CASSTTGRGANVLTF. The CDR3 DNA follows: TGTGCCAGCAGCACAACAGGGCGTGGGGCCAACGTCCTGACTTTC.

The CDR3 DNA reads TGTGCCAGCAGTTTCATCAGGATCGGCTACGAGCAGTACTTC. This gives the protein CASSFIRIGYEQYF. This sequence joins TRBV28 and TRBJ2-7; no firm D call. V was trimmed by 3 bases and J by 3 bases, leaving 12 bases between them. The V gene's germline CDR1 is MDHEN and CDR2 SYDVKM. The CDR3 has 14 amino acids.

This chain joins TRBV29-1 and TRBJ1-5; D may be TRBD1 (6 bases). The length of the CDR3 is 14 residues. The germline gives CDR1 SQVTM, CDR2 ANQGSEA. Trimming cost V 2 bases and J 3 bases, with 11 bases left between them. The DNA for the CDR3 is TGCAGCGTTGAAACGGGGGGGGCCAATCAGCCCCAGCATTTT. Translating it yields CSVETGGANQPQHF.

The V call is TRBV28, the J call TRBJ1-6; perhaps TRBD1 as D (6 bases). The CDR3 consists of 17 residues. The germline gives CDR1 MDHEN, CDR2 SYDVKM. Trimming removed 6 bases at V and 0 bases at J, with 15 bases between. CDR3 nucleotide sequence: TGTGCCAGCAGACAACCGCAGGGGAGCTCCTATAATTCACCCCTCCACTTT. Protein product: CASRQPQGSSYNSPLHF.

V and J are TRBV10-3 and TRBJ2-5; tentatively, D is TRBD1 (6 bases). Germline V gene data show CDR1 as ENHRY and CDR2 as SYGVKD. The CDR3 covers 14 residues. The V and J ends lost 7 bases and 1 base respectively, with 13 bases between them. CDR3: CAIKDRDIQETQYF. The CDR3 bases are TGTGCCATCAAAGACCGGGACATCCAAGAGACCCAGTACTTC.

J is TRBJ1-4 and V is TRBV3-1 (or the pseudogene TRBV3-2); 9 bases are a match to TRBD1. The CDR3 extends over 13 amino acids. The V and J ends lost 5 bases and 8 bases, in that order; junction bases with no gene match: 3. CDR1 and CDR2 from the germline V gene are LGHDT and YNNKEL (reference sequence). CDR3 region: CASSSGQGEKLFF. CDR3 sequence (DNA): TGTGCCAGCAGCTCAGGACAGGGGGAAAAACTGTTTTTT.

This rearrangement joins TRBV24-1 to TRBJ1-3; weak D call: TRBD1 (6 bases). V was trimmed by 4 bases and J by 1 base, leaving 7 bases between them. The CDR3 sequence is 14 residues long. Per germline, CDR1 KGHDR and CDR2 SFDVKD. CDR3 amino acids: CATSDRGSGNTIYF. The CDR3 coding sequence is TGTGCCACCAGTGACAGGGGATCTGGAAACACCATATATTTT.

A single count supports this clone. This chain uses TRBV19 with TRBJ1-4; no clear D. V lost 5 bases, J lost 3 bases, and 7 bases lay in between. The CDR3 runs to 13 residues. The germline gives CDR1 LNHDA, CDR2 SQIVND (reference sequence). CDR3 sequence: CASSFGPNEKLFF. CDR3 coding DNA: TGTGCCAGTAGTTTTGGGCCTAATGAAAAACTGTTTTTT.

This chain connects TRBV7-2 to TRBJ2-1; 8 bases match TRBD2. The V gene end was trimmed by 1 base and the J gene end by 4 bases; junction bases not matched to a gene: 6. This CDR3 has 16 amino acids. CDR1 and CDR2 from the germline V gene are SGHTA and FQGNSA. CDR3 loop: CASSLGGASGYNEQFF. The CDR3 DNA reads TGTGCCAGCAGCTTAGGAGGGGCTAGCGGGTACAATGAGCAGTTCTTC. Full variable domain (outside the CDR3, taken from reference TRBV7-2 and TRBJ2-1): GAGVSQSPSNKVTEKGKDVELRCDPISGHTALYWYRQSLGQGLEFLIYFQGNSAPDKSGLPSDRFSAERTGGSVSTLTIQRTQQEDSAVYLCASSLGGASGYNEQFFGPGTRLTVL.